This TCR beta chain was recovered during a study of T cells in Graves' hyperthyroidism and ophthalmopathy. RNA transcripts gave rise to amplified TCR beta CDR3 regions. The TCR CDR3 first-round RT-PCR relied on the HTBI primer set. TCRdb reprocessed the multiplex PCR reads via MiXCR and lists one record per CDR3 protein. The sample carries fewer than 300,000 distinct CDR3 sequences, around 15% recorded once. The table lists this clonotype with many counts. Aged 18 to 65, the patients had hyperthyroidism that was newly diagnosed and had lasted under 2 months. CDR3 size: 12 residues. V was pared by 0 bases and J by 9 bases, with 6 bases between. The germline CDR1 and CDR2 sequences are MNHEY and SVGEGT.

Specimen: blood. This chain uses TRBV6-2 or TRBV6-3 with TRBJ1-5, with D unclear. This TCR derives from a woman aged 45-60 years with Graves' hyperthyroidism that later progressed to Graves' ophthalmopathy. CDR3 amino acids: CASSYSGWPQHF. CDR3 nucleotides: TGTGCCAGCAGTTACTCGGGGTGGCCCCAGCATTTT.